The rows below give T cell receptor beta chains drawn from one sample of a study of regulatory T cells in long-lasting Graves disease. TCRdb re-called the multiplex PCR reads through MiXCR, storing one row per CDR3 protein. The data hold some 450,000 distinct CDR3 sequences, with about 17% observed a single time. These same data were also listed under a study on T cells in Graves' hyperthyroidism and ophthalmopathy.

The sequences come from peripheral blood mononuclear cells (PBMCs), collected at new diagnosis, from a patient treated with antithyroid drugs. These receptors came from a woman aged 30 to 39 with Graves disease. Both conserved end residues are part of each CDR3. Each record gives: V gene, J gene, D gene, clone size, CDR3 protein. The D gene is left open where the match is weak. Not all rows give a size; the values are once, few, many and, for expanded clones, a class.

v_gene: TRBV6-1
j_gene: TRBJ1-1
d_gene: .
abundance: many
CDR3aa: CASSTPRYTEAFF

v_gene: TRBV7-9
j_gene: TRBJ1-2
d_gene: .
abundance: .
CDR3aa: CASSAEVGVINYGYTF

v_gene: TRBV28
j_gene: TRBJ2-7
d_gene: .
abundance: many
CDR3aa: CASGPIYEQYF

v_gene: TRBV9
j_gene: TRBJ1-1
d_gene: .
abundance: .
CDR3aa: CASSVVPTNTEAFF

v_gene: TRBV4-3
j_gene: TRBJ1-6
d_gene: .
abundance: .
CDR3aa: CASSQGSSPLHF

v_gene: TRBV19
j_gene: TRBJ1-5
d_gene: TRBD1
abundance: .
CDR3aa: CASSVGQGAVHQPQHF

v_gene: TRBV20-1
j_gene: TRBJ2-1
d_gene: .
abundance: many
CDR3aa: CSARDSGPRNEQFF

v_gene: TRBV14
j_gene: TRBJ1-2
d_gene: .
abundance: few
CDR3aa: CASSHSRSYGYTF

v_gene: TRBV10-3
j_gene: TRBJ2-5
d_gene: TRBD2
abundance: many
CDR3aa: CAISMTSGGQETQYF

v_gene: TRBV12-3/TRBV12-4
j_gene: TRBJ2-2
d_gene: .
abundance: .
CDR3aa: CASSLLAGSAGELFF

v_gene: TRBV20-1
j_gene: TRBJ2-1
d_gene: .
abundance: many
CDR3aa: CSASPNYGSYNEQFF

v_gene: TRBV3-1
j_gene: TRBJ1-4
d_gene: .
abundance: many
CDR3aa: CASSPGQIATNEKLFF

v_gene: TRBV29-1
j_gene: TRBJ1-4
d_gene: TRBD1
abundance: few
CDR3aa: CSVEGTATNEKLFF

v_gene: TRBV20-1
j_gene: TRBJ2-3
d_gene: .
abundance: many
CDR3aa: CSAANTDTQYF

v_gene: TRBV7-2
j_gene: TRBJ1-2
d_gene: .
abundance: many
CDR3aa: CASSSPPGNYGYTF

v_gene: TRBV12-3/TRBV12-4
j_gene: TRBJ1-6
d_gene: .
abundance: .
CDR3aa: CASSLEDRGSPLHF

v_gene: TRBV7-9
j_gene: TRBJ1-5
d_gene: .
abundance: .
CDR3aa: CASSLATGNQPQHF

v_gene: TRBV28
j_gene: TRBJ2-3
d_gene: .
abundance: many
CDR3aa: CASSLEKPSTDTQYF

v_gene: TRBV11-2
j_gene: TRBJ2-3
d_gene: TRBD2
abundance: many
CDR3aa: CASSLRTSGKADTQYF

v_gene: TRBV6-2/TRBV6-3
j_gene: TRBJ2-7
d_gene: TRBD1
abundance: many
CDR3aa: CASSFGDSLSYEQYF

v_gene: TRBV5-5
j_gene: TRBJ2-7
d_gene: .
abundance: many
CDR3aa: CASSLAPGRNYEQYF

v_gene: TRBV6-2/TRBV6-3
j_gene: TRBJ1-4
d_gene: .
abundance: few
CDR3aa: CASSYSKSAGSEKLFF

v_gene: TRBV10-3
j_gene: TRBJ2-1
d_gene: TRBD2
abundance: few
CDR3aa: CAISELAGVRTYNEQFF

v_gene: TRBV15
j_gene: TRBJ1-4
d_gene: TRBD1
abundance: once
CDR3aa: CATKSGTGGSEKLFF

v_gene: TRBV20-1
j_gene: TRBJ2-5
d_gene: TRBD1
abundance: few
CDR3aa: CSATRTGRETQYF

v_gene: TRBV4-1
j_gene: TRBJ2-1
d_gene: .
abundance: many
CDR3aa: CASSQGVAQDEQFF

v_gene: TRBV12-3/TRBV12-4
j_gene: TRBJ2-1
d_gene: .
abundance: many
CDR3aa: CASTSGSSYNEQFF

v_gene: TRBV11-3
j_gene: TRBJ2-1
d_gene: .
abundance: .
CDR3aa: CASSLGGGNRQFF

v_gene: TRBV6-2/TRBV6-3
j_gene: TRBJ2-1
d_gene: .
abundance: many
CDR3aa: CASSYSGGGNYNEQFF

v_gene: TRBV18
j_gene: TRBJ2-1
d_gene: .
abundance: few
CDR3aa: CASSLGSSEQFF

v_gene: TRBV6-1
j_gene: TRBJ2-3
d_gene: TRBD1
abundance: many
CDR3aa: CASGGTGVFTDTQYF

v_gene: TRBV11-2
j_gene: TRBJ1-4
d_gene: .
abundance: few
CDR3aa: CASSLSAVTNEKLFF

v_gene: TRBV10-3
j_gene: TRBJ2-7
d_gene: TRBD2
abundance: many
CDR3aa: CAISDPWTSGRVYEQYF

v_gene: TRBV12-5
j_gene: TRBJ2-1
d_gene: TRBD1
abundance: .
CDR3aa: CASGFHPQGNPYNEQFF

v_gene: TRBV28
j_gene: TRBJ1-1
d_gene: .
abundance: many
CDR3aa: CASSLISAGTPNAEAFF

v_gene: TRBV19
j_gene: TRBJ2-2
d_gene: TRBD2
abundance: .
CDR3aa: CASMERELIGELFF

v_gene: TRBV19
j_gene: TRBJ2-1
d_gene: TRBD2
abundance: few
CDR3aa: CASSTLAGDSYNEQFF

v_gene: TRBV9
j_gene: TRBJ1-4
d_gene: .
abundance: few
CDR3aa: CASSGTAGDEKLFF

v_gene: TRBV18
j_gene: TRBJ2-5
d_gene: TRBD2
abundance: many
CDR3aa: CASSPKLAGVETQYF

v_gene: TRBV6-1
j_gene: TRBJ2-2
d_gene: TRBD2
abundance: few
CDR3aa: CASSDSSGRNTGELFF

v_gene: TRBV28
j_gene: TRBJ2-5
d_gene: .
abundance: many
CDR3aa: CASSLQLAGKTQYF

v_gene: TRBV16
j_gene: TRBJ2-7
d_gene: TRBD1
abundance: many
CDR3aa: CASSQSDRGYEQYF

v_gene: TRBV3-1
j_gene: TRBJ2-7
d_gene: .
abundance: many
CDR3aa: CASSQNTGGEQYF

v_gene: TRBV29-1
j_gene: TRBJ1-1
d_gene: .
abundance: .
CDR3aa: CSVVPNTEAFF